This T cell receptor (beta chain) originates from a study of metastatic and nonmetastatic thyroid tumors (dated by TCRdb to 2020 to 2022). Background for the entire study: For patients with malignant and with benign thyroid disease, the researchers compared repertoires between peripheral blood samples and tumor or nodule tissue samples. What the authors observed across the whole study: TCR beta diversity was reported as significantly higher in malignant tumors than in benign nodules, in both blood and tumor samples.

From a lookup of the germline V gene, CDR1 and CDR2 are MDHEN and SYDVKM. V is reduced by 6 bases and J by 4 bases, leaving a spacing of 16 bases between them. The CDR3 numbers 15 residues from cysteine through phenylalanine. The kept DNA is CDR3 alone, 45 bases in frame from the first base. Receptors were amplified or captured by PCR. For sequencing, an Illumina HiSeq 4000 was employed. The TCR beta-chain CDR3 region of each patient was profiled by high-throughput sequencing. The authors' analysis ran thus. The researchers built a classifier to tell apart papillary thyroid cancer patients with distant metastasis, based on CDR3 differences among clinicopathological groups. The Shannon index was used to measure repertoire diversity, and the Morisita-Horn index was used to measure how similar tumor and blood repertoires were. TCRdb cleaned the public reads at Q25 with fastp, built clones with MiXCR and kept in-frame beta chains. TCRdb's processing, not the authors' own work, is the source of the V and J calls. Here the sample has 3,500 to 4,000 clones; roughly 37% occur a single time. Of the sample, more than 35% falls within the top ten clones.

No patient had received any treatment before thyroid surgery. Using T-cell receptor beta sequencing, the researchers looked back retrospectively at clinical samples from patients, gathered between the early 2010s and the late 2010s. This clone occurred a few times. Its antigen is unknown. Per-base qualities were not stored, and no clone one base away is much larger. The chain employs TRBV28 and TRBJ1-5; TRBD1 is perhaps the D gene, given 5 matching bases. This receptor was obtained from a male donor with papillary thyroid cancer or a benign thyroid nodule (not recorded which). Some clones in this sample may be carry-over from other donors' samples. Sequencing was carried out using tumor tissue. The sequenced DNA is TGTGCCAGCAGCTACTATGGGGGTGGAAATCAGCCCCAGCATTTT. Translated, it reads CASSYYGGGNQPQHF. The full variable domain, completed from the reference TRBV28 and TRBJ1-5 proteins outside the CDR3, reads DVKVTQSSRYLVKRTGEKVFLECVQDMDHENMFWYRQDPGLGLRLIYFSYDVKMKEKGDIPEGYSVSREKKERFSLILESASTNQTSMYLCASSYYGGGNQPQHFGDGTRLSIL.